What follows are 13 T cell receptor beta chains derived from one specimen sequenced in a study of blood T cell repertoires in COVID-19. This table comes from immunoSEQ multiplex PCR, and its TCRdb copy is limited to in-frame clones, with some not included. Of 65,000 to 85,000 clones in the sample, around nine tenths are singletons; the top ten hold roughly 10%. The sequenced material came from peripheral blood. The receptors stem from a woman aged 18-29 years with acute or convalescent COVID-19.

This clone was found once. The V gene is TRBV10-2, the J gene TRBJ2-1, with TRBD2 matching over 11 bases. The V segment lost 6 bases and the J segment 1 base; nucleotides outside the gene matches: 8. Looked up from germline, CDR1 is WSHSY and CDR2 is SAAADI. The CDR3 spans 17 residues. The CDR3 DNA reads as TGCGCCAGCAGGGGTAGCGGGGGGGCCAGGTCCTACAATGAGCAGTTCTTC. Its protein product is CASRGSGGARSYNEQFF.

The gene calls are TRBV18 and TRBJ1-2, with 7 bases that match TRBD1. CDR3 length: 16 residues. Germline assignment: CDR1 KGHSH and CDR2 LQKENI. V shed 5 bases, J shed 3 bases, and the junction held 12 bases outside the gene matches. The CDR3: CASSAGQVIRDYGYTF. CDR3 DNA sequence: TGTGCCAGCTCAGCCGGACAGGTTATTAGGGACTATGGCTACACCTTC.

In this sample, this clone turned up a few times. The genes are TRBV6-5 and TRBJ1-1; D is undetermined. The germline V gene encodes CDR1 MNHEY and CDR2 SVGAGI. The CDR3 runs 11 residues. The V gene lost 7 bases and the J gene lost 11 bases, with 14 bases spanning the gap. CDR3 nucleotide sequence: TGTGCCAGCAAAGCGGACTACCGGGCTTTCTTT. It encodes CASKADYRAFF.

The chain combines TRBV18 with TRBJ2-6; D not certain. V lost 3 bases and J 3 bases, leaving 12 bases between the germline ends. Germline V gene lookup returns CDR1 KGHSH and CDR2 LQKENI. The CDR3 consists of 16 residues. CDR3 sequence (DNA): TGTGCCAGCTCACCGAGGTTGAGTGATGGGGCCAACGTCCTGACTTTC. Translating it yields CASSPRLSDGANVLTF. Together with reference TRBV18 and TRBJ2-6, the CDR3 gives the full variable domain: NAGVMQNPRHLVRRRGQEARLRCSPMKGHSHVYWYRQLPEEGLKFMVYLQKENIIDESGMPKERFSAEFPKEGPSILRIQQVVRGDSAAYFCASSPRLSDGANVLTFGAGSRLTVL.

The chain carries TRBV2 and TRBJ2-1; no clear D gene. The CDR3 length is 12 residues. Germline V gene sequence: CDR1 SNHLY, CDR2 FYNNEI. Trimming cost V 7 bases and J 5 bases, with 9 bases left between them. CDR3 DNA sequence: TGTGCCAGCACCAGGCTACACAATGAGCAGTTCTTC. It encodes CASTRLHNEQFF.

CDR3 bases: TGTGCCAGCAGCTTAGCCGGGACAGAATACGAGCAGTACTTC. Its translation is CASSLAGTEYEQYF. This chain links TRBV7-2 with TRBJ2-7; 7 bases are shared with TRBD1. Germline values: CDR1 SGHTA, CDR2 FQGNSA. This CDR3 region has 14 residues. J lost 4 bases, V lost 0 bases, and 3 bases had no gene match. The variable domain in full, with the rest retrieved from reference TRBV7-2 and TRBJ2-7, is GAGVSQSPSNKVTEKGKDVELRCDPISGHTALYWYRQSLGQGLEFLIYFQGNSAPDKSGLPSDRFSAERTGGSVSTLTIQRTQQEDSAVYLCASSLAGTEYEQYFGPGTRLTVT.

The sample holds a few counts of this clone. CDR3 in DNA: TGCGCCAGCAGCTTATCCGGGACACCACCTCAGGGTGGGTACGAGCAGTACTTC. This encodes CASSLSGTPPQGGYEQYF. V gene TRBV5-1 combines with J gene TRBJ2-7; D possibly corresponds to TRBD1 (6 bases). This CDR3 has 18 residues. V lost 2 bases and J lost 4, with 25 bases in between. Germline V lookup: CDR1 SGHRS, CDR2 YFSETQ.

The V call is TRBV28, the J call TRBJ1-1, with D perhaps TRBD1 (6 bases). There are 13 residues in the CDR3. Per the germline V gene, CDR1 is MDHEN and CDR2 is SYDVKM. V gave up 9 bases and J gave up 4 bases, with 15 bases separating them. CDR3 DNA: TGTGCCAGTAAACAGGGAGGGAGCACTGAAGCTTTCTTT. The encoded protein is CASKQGGSTEAFF. Filled out from reference TRBV28 and TRBJ1-1, the complete variable domain reads DVKVTQSSRYLVKRTGEKVFLECVQDMDHENMFWYRQDPGLGLRLIYFSYDVKMKEKGDIPEGYSVSREKKERFSLILESASTNQTSMYLCASKQGGSTEAFFGQGTRLTVV.

The chain is built from TRBV2 and TRBJ2-7; the match to TRBD2 covers 7 bases. Looked up from germline, CDR1 is SNHLY and CDR2 is FYNNEI. The CDR3 is made up of 16 amino acids. The trim removed 11 bases at V and 4 bases at J, leaving 20 bases unmatched. The chain's CDR3 is CALRGVLGGSLYEQYF. CDR3 bases: TGTGCCCTAAGGGGCGTCCTGGGGGGGTCCCTTTACGAGCAGTACTTC.

The genes are TRBV18 and TRBJ2-2; D unresolved. Germline lookup yields CDR1 KGHSH and CDR2 LQKENI. The CDR3 is made up of 12 amino acids. Trimming took 5 bases from V and 3 from J, leaving 4 bases between them. For the CDR3, the DNA is TGTGCCAGCTCAGGAGACACCGGGGAGCTGTTTTTT. It is translated as CASSGDTGELFF.

The chain's CDR3 is CASSRSQNNEQFF. The CDR3 bases are TGTGCCAGTAGTAGGTCACAGAACAATGAGCAGTTCTTC. The J gene is TRBJ2-1, the V gene TRBV19; D not certain. V dropped 4 bases and J dropped 5 bases, with 9 bases sitting between them. Germline V gene lookup returns CDR1 LNHDA and CDR2 SQIVND (reference sequence). CDR3 length: 13 residues.

This clone was counted once. V gene TRBV12-3 or TRBV12-4 combines with J gene TRBJ2-1; TRBD2 agrees at 8 bases. V shed 5 bases and J 9 bases; nucleotides not matched to a gene: 6. The CDR3 runs 13 residues. The CDR3 loop reads CASSREGPGEQFF. For the CDR3, the DNA is TGTGCCAGCAGTCGGGAGGGCCCCGGTGAGCAGTTCTTC.

The chain couples TRBV7-9 to TRBJ1-1, with D hard to call. Germline values: CDR1 SEHNR, CDR2 FQNEAQ (reference sequence). The CDR3 has 11 residues. The V end was cut by 5 bases, the J end by 10 bases, with 11 bases between. For the CDR3, the DNA is TGTGCCAGCAGCCCTGCTAGTGGAGCTTTCTTT. This codes for CASSPASGAFF.